The 23 T cell receptor beta chains reported below all come from one sample, sequenced in a study of blood T cell repertoires in COVID-19. The method was immunoSEQ multiplex PCR; TCRdb's version includes in-frame clones alone and lacks a portion of them. The data show 75,000 to 95,000 clones, under 90% seen once. Sequencing input: peripheral blood. These receptors all come from a woman aged 40 to 50 with active or convalescent COVID-19.

The CDR3, as DNA: TGTGCCAGCAGTCCTGGAGGGCCCAGCTCTGGGGCCAACGTCCTGACTTTC. It is translated as CASSPGGPSSGANVLTF. The chain is built from TRBV28 and TRBJ2-6, with D maybe TRBD2 (6 bases). The ends were cut back, 5 bases at V and 0 bases at J, with 14 bases in the middle. The germline V gene has CDR1 MDHEN and CDR2 SYDVKM. The CDR3 spans 17 residues.

Points on this clone: One end of the junction fails to match germline, which may point to a read error. CDR3 sequence (DNA): TGTGCCATCAGTCCCGGACCTGGGACAGGGGGCTCCACCTTC. It specifies CAISPGPGTGGSTF. This sequence joins TRBV10-3 and TRBJ1-2; 12 bases fit TRBD1. CDR3 length: 14 amino acids. In germline, CDR1 is ENHRY, CDR2 SYGVKD.

The chain recombines TRBV28 with TRBJ1-6; 8 nucleotides align to TRBD1. V was clipped by 2 bases and J by 5 bases; unmatched bases: 5. The CDR3 extends over 16 amino acids. Germline values: CDR1 MDHEN, CDR2 SYDVKM. CDR3 coding DNA: TGTGCCAGCAGTTTAAGTCAGGGGGCTAATAATTCACCCCTCCACTTT. Translation: CASSLSQGANNSPLHF.

Here the CDR3 reads CSGQGGGTDTQYF. In DNA form, the CDR3 reads TGCAGCGGACAGGGTGGAGGCACAGATACGCAGTATTTT. The V gene is TRBV29-1, the J gene TRBJ2-3, with 7 bases identical to TRBD1. J was trimmed by 1 base and V by 7 bases; bases with no gene match: 5. The CDR3 runs to 13 residues. Germline assignment: CDR1 SQVTM and CDR2 ANQGSEA.

The chain carries TRBV6-4 and TRBJ2-3; tentative D call: TRBD1 (7 bases). Trimming stripped 2 bases from V and 3 bases from J, with 12 bases between. The CDR3 extends over 15 amino acids. Germline lookup yields CDR1 MRHNA and CDR2 SNTAGT. In DNA form, the CDR3 reads TGTGCCAGCAGTGACCGGTCAGGGGGGACAGATACGCAGTATTTT. It encodes CASSDRSGGTDTQYF.

This clone was detected a few times. V and J are TRBV4-3 and TRBJ1-1; weak D call: TRBD1 (5 bases). Germline CDR1 is LGHNA and CDR2 is YSLEER. This CDR3 is 14 amino acids long. V lost 0 bases and J lost 6, with 11 bases in between. CDR3 sequence reads: CASSQDGPGAEAFF. CDR3 bases: TGCGCCAGCAGCCAAGACGGGCCGGGGGCTGAAGCTTTCTTT.

The rearrangement uses TRBV12-5 and TRBJ2-7, with D hard to call. The CDR3 has 13 amino acids. With 1 base removed from V and 0 bases from J, the gap between germline ends came to 4 bases. From germline, CDR1 is LGHNT and CDR2 FRNRAP. The CDR3 here is CASGLDSSYEQYF. The CDR3 nucleotides are TGTGCTAGTGGTTTGGACAGCTCCTACGAGCAGTACTTC.

The CDR3 DNA follows: TGTGCCAGCAGCACCTCGGCCACGGGCACTGAAGCTTTCTTT. The encoded protein is CASSTSATGTEAFF. The chain has TRBV7-2 and TRBJ1-1, with D uncertain. The CDR3 consists of 14 residues. Germline CDR1 and CDR2: SGHTA and FQGNSA. Trimming took off 5 bases at V and 4 bases at J, with 14 bases between the two ends.

This chain uses TRBV7-8 with TRBJ2-1; 13 bases map to TRBD2. Germline V lookup: CDR1 SGHVS, CDR2 FQNEAQ. The V and J ends lost 5 bases and 3 bases, in that order; junction bases with no gene match: 4. This CDR3 is built from 16 residues. DNA of the CDR3: TGTGCCAGCAGCCCACTAGCGGGGGGGCTCTACAATGAGCAGTTCTTC. It yields the protein CASSPLAGGLYNEQFF.

This clone occurred a few times. CDR3 nucleotide sequence: TGCGCCAGCAGCCCCCGCGCCCAGGGAAGCTCCTATAATTCACCCCTCCACTTT. Its protein product is CASSPRAQGSSYNSPLHF. The gene calls are TRBV4-3 and TRBJ1-6; the D gene is possibly TRBD1 (5 bases). From germline, CDR1 is LGHNA and CDR2 YSLEER. The CDR3 extends over 18 amino acids. The V end lost 4 bases, the J end lost 0 bases, and 16 bases lay between the germline ends.

The chain links TRBV7-3 to TRBJ2-3; D might be TRBD2 (6 bases). The CDR3 covers 16 residues. CDR1 SGHTA and CDR2 FQGTGA come from the germline V gene. V lost 4 bases, J lost 6 bases, and 20 bases lay in between. CDR3 coding DNA: TGTGCCAGCAGCTCCCCCAGATGGGGCGGGGATGATACGCAGTATTTT. This translates into CASSSPRWGGDDTQYF.

The chain uses TRBV5-1 and TRBJ1-3; TRBD1 matches at 7 bases. V shed 0 bases and J 3 bases; nucleotides not matched to a gene: 6. The germline V gene has CDR1 SGHRS and CDR2 YFSETQ. This CDR3 region has 16 residues. The CDR3 DNA follows: TGCGCCAGCAGCTTGGAAGGGGGCTGGATTGGAAACACCATATATTTT. Its translation is CASSLEGGWIGNTIYF.

The chain has TRBV2 and TRBJ1-2; no clear D. Germline CDR1 SNHLY, CDR2 FYNNEI. This CDR3 comprises 13 residues. V lost 4 bases and J lost 4, with 10 bases in between. Here the CDR3 reads CASSVGEGYGYTF. In nucleotides, the CDR3 is TGTGCCAGCAGTGTTGGGGAGGGCTATGGCTACACCTTC.

The rearrangement links TRBV28 to TRBJ1-6; no clear D gene. Deletions cut 3 bases from V and 9 bases from J, with 6 bases between. The CDR3 runs 12 residues. Germline lookup yields CDR1 MDHEN and CDR2 SYDVKM. This CDR3 reads CASSFGFSPLHF. CDR3 nucleotides: TGTGCCAGCAGTTTCGGGTTTTCACCCCTCCACTTT.

The genes are TRBV5-1 and TRBJ2-1; 8 nucleotides align to TRBD2. The CDR3 consists of 15 residues. The V gene end was trimmed by 4 bases and the J gene end by 7 bases; junction bases not matched to a gene: 10. Germline values: CDR1 SGHRS, CDR2 YFSETQ. CDR3: CASSPLGLVGNEQFF. The CDR3 DNA sequence: TGCGCCAGCAGCCCCTTGGGACTAGTGGGGAATGAGCAGTTCTTC.

The chain uses TRBV27 and TRBJ2-7; the match to TRBD1 covers 9 bases. The germline CDR1 and CDR2 sequences are MNHEY and SMNVEV (reference sequence). This CDR3 is built from 16 residues. V shed 4 bases, J shed 4 bases, and the junction held 11 bases outside the gene matches. The CDR3 bases are TGTGCCAGCAGTTCAACACAGGGGGCTACGTTTTACGAGCAGTACTTC. Its protein product is CASSSTQGATFYEQYF.

The sample holds one count of this clone. The genes are TRBV4-2 and TRBJ2-5; TRBD2 matches at 11 bases. Losses at the gene ends were 0 bases for V and 5 bases for J; bases not matched to a gene: 5. This CDR3 has 16 residues. Germline assignment: CDR1 LGHNA and CDR2 YNFKEQ. CDR3 sequence reads: CASSQDPLAGVETQYF. In DNA form, the CDR3 reads TGTGCCAGCAGCCAAGACCCACTAGCGGGAGTCGAGACCCAGTACTTC.

The chain carries TRBV28 and TRBJ1-5; possible D gene TRBD1, 5 bases. Trimming left V 5 bases short and J 3 bases short, with 11 bases between. This CDR3 spans 14 amino acids. The germline V gene has CDR1 MDHEN and CDR2 SYDVKM. This CDR3 is CASSGRGPNQPQHF. Written as DNA, the CDR3 is TGTGCCAGCAGTGGAAGGGGCCCCAATCAGCCCCAGCATTTT.

To note about this clone: The same CDR3 arises from other DNA sequences in this sample as well. The chain carries TRBV29-1 and TRBJ2-7; the match to TRBD1 covers 10 bases. Germline lookup yields CDR1 SQVTM and CDR2 ANQGSEA. The CDR3 has 12 amino acids. V dropped 4 bases and J dropped 5; count of bases not matched to a gene: 2. CDR3 residues: CSVGTGGDEQYF. For the CDR3, the DNA is TGCAGCGTTGGGACAGGGGGTGACGAGCAGTACTTC.

The V and J genes are TRBV5-4 and TRBJ1-2, with a weak D call TRBD1 (5 bases). The germline V and J ends were trimmed by 1 base and 8 bases, with 12 bases remaining between them. The CDR3 length is 13 residues. The germline V gene encodes CDR1 SGHNT and CDR2 YYREEE (reference sequence). The CDR3 reads CASSLNRQWGYTF. CDR3 coding DNA: TGTGCCAGCAGCTTGAATCGACAGTGGGGCTACACCTTC.

The gene calls are TRBV7-2 and TRBJ2-3, with TRBD2 matching over 12 bases. The J segment lost 5 bases and the V segment lost 1 base, leaving 4 bases of the junction unmatched. CDR3 length: 16 amino acids. Germline V CDR1 and CDR2: SGHTA, FQGNSA. The CDR3 DNA follows: TGTGCCAGCAGCTTAGAGCCTAGCGGGGGGGTAGATACGCAGTATTTT. Encoded protein: CASSLEPSGGVDTQYF.

The chain employs TRBV28 and TRBJ2-3; 8 bases map to TRBD1. This CDR3 has 15 residues. Trimming removed 6 bases from V and 2 bases from J; junction bases left unmatched: 7. Per germline, CDR1 MDHEN and CDR2 SYDVKM. The CDR3 bases are TGTGCCAGCAGCGTCGGGACAGGCTTCACAGATACGCAGTATTTT. Amino acid sequence: CASSVGTGFTDTQYF.

This clone was found a few times. The V and J genes are TRBV24-1 and TRBJ2-5; the match to TRBD1 covers 11 bases. The CDR3 length is 16 residues. V lost 4 bases, J lost 4 bases, and 7 bases stayed unmatched. The germline V gene encodes CDR1 KGHDR and CDR2 SFDVKD. In DNA form, the CDR3 reads TGTGCCACCAGTGACCCTAGGACAGGGGGCCGAGAGACCCAGTACTTC. The encoded protein is CATSDPRTGGRETQYF.